The 27 T cell receptor beta chains below come from one sample, sequenced in a study of blood T cell repertoires in COVID-19 (dated by TCRdb to 2020 to 2021). The method behind the library was the immunoSEQ multiplex PCR assay. In TCRdb, the immuneACCESS table is reduced to in-frame sequences with V and J assigned. These tables do not hold every clone; where another copy was compared, an unresolved V gene accounts for under half, and the others remain unexplained. The sample table lists fewer than 60,000 clones, around 90% of them with a count of one. The biggest ten clones account for about a tenth of the sample. Sequences were obtained from peripheral blood. The receptors were gathered from a human donor with acute or convalescent COVID-19. The donor label of this sample is uncertain.

The V and J genes are TRBV7-8 and TRBJ1-4; no firm D call. The germline V gene encodes CDR1 SGHVS and CDR2 FQNEAQ. This CDR3 is built from 14 residues. The ends were cut back, 5 bases at V and 1 base at J, with 8 bases in the middle. For the CDR3, the DNA is TGTGCCAGCAGCCCTAAGAGAACTAATGAAAAACTGTTTTTT. Its protein product is CASSPKRTNEKLFF. The variable domain in full, with the rest retrieved from reference TRBV7-8 and TRBJ1-4, is GAGVSQSPRYKVAKRGQDVALRCDPISGHVSLFWYQQALGQGPEFLTYFQNEAQLDKSGLPSDRFFAERPEGSVSTLKIQRTQQEDSAVYLCASSPKRTNEKLFFGSGTQLSVL.

The sample holds one count of this clone. The chain is built from TRBV18 and TRBJ1-4; D may be TRBD1 (6 bases). CDR1 and CDR2 (germline): KGHSH, LQKENI. The ends were cut back, 0 bases at V and 8 bases at J, with 13 bases in the middle. The CDR3 sequence is 15 residues long. The CDR3 is CASSPPLQGGEKLFF. In DNA form, the CDR3 reads TGTGCCAGCTCACCACCTTTACAGGGTGGGGAAAAACTGTTTTTT.

As DNA, the CDR3 is TGTGCCAGCGCACAAAGGGGGAGTGGCTCCTACGAGCAGTACTTC. Protein product: CASAQRGSGSYEQYF. The V and J genes are TRBV5-4 and TRBJ2-7; possibly TRBD1 for D (6 bases). The V end was cut by 7 bases, the J end by 0 bases, with 17 bases between. The germline V gene encodes CDR1 SGHNT and CDR2 YYREEE (reference sequence). The CDR3 sequence is 15 residues long.

The chain has TRBV28 and TRBJ1-2; D possibly corresponds to TRBD1 (6 bases). V dropped 7 bases and J dropped 2 bases, with 11 bases sitting between them. CDR3 size: 13 residues. The germline CDR1 and CDR2 sequences are MDHEN and SYDVKM. The CDR3 region is CASIAGGNYGYTF. CDR3 DNA: TGTGCCAGCATTGCGGGGGGCAACTATGGCTACACCTTC.

This rearrangement joins TRBV28 to TRBJ1-1, with D possibly matching TRBD1 (6 bases). The CDR3 totals 13 residues. V lost 6 bases and J lost 8, with 16 bases in between. CDR1 is MDHEN, CDR2 SYDVKM, per germline. This CDR3 reads CASRKNRVSEAFF. The CDR3 DNA reads TGTGCCAGCAGGAAAAACAGGGTATCGGAAGCTTTCTTT.

This sequence joins TRBV4-1 and TRBJ2-7; no definite D call. The germline V gene has CDR1 MGHRA and CDR2 YSYEKL. The CDR3 loop spans 13 amino acids. V was pared by 3 bases and J by 6 bases, with 12 bases between. For the CDR3, the DNA is TGCGCCAGCAGCCAGGGCCCTCCCCGCGAGCAGTACTTC. Its translation: CASSQGPPREQYF.

The CDR3 loop is CASSWSYGYTF. CDR3 nucleotides: TGTGCCAGCAGTTGGAGCTATGGCTACACCTTC. The rearrangement links TRBV28 to TRBJ1-2; D is unresolved. The CDR3 contains 11 residues. The germline V gene has CDR1 MDHEN and CDR2 SYDVKM. V was cut by 4 bases and J by 4 bases, with 4 bases left in between.

The chain is built from TRBV3-1 (or the pseudogene TRBV3-2) and TRBJ2-3; a weak D match, TRBD2 (7 bases). Germline V gene lookup returns CDR1 LGHDT and CDR2 YNNKEL (reference sequence). This CDR3 contains 17 residues. The V gene lost 4 bases and the J gene lost 6 bases, with 23 bases spanning the gap. CDR3 nucleotide sequence: TGTGCCAGCAGCCCCTCTTATAGGGGGGGGATCGGGGATACGCAGTATTTT. Residues: CASSPSYRGGIGDTQYF.

This clone is a singleton in its sample. The chain joins TRBV6-5 to TRBJ1-5; tentative D call: TRBD1 (6 bases). The germline CDR1 and CDR2 sequences are MNHEY and SVGAGI. The CDR3 has 15 amino acids. Trimming left V 6 bases short and J 0 bases short, with 12 bases between. The CDR3 nucleotides are TGTGCCAGCAGCTCCGGACAGCTTAGCAATCAGCCCCAGCATTTT. This gives the protein CASSSGQLSNQPQHF.

The chain has TRBV5-1 and TRBJ2-3; 8 positions agree with TRBD2. CDR1 and CDR2 (germline): SGHRS, YFSETQ. The V and J ends lost 1 base and 6 bases, in that order; junction bases with no gene match: 10. This CDR3 spans 16 amino acids. As DNA, the CDR3 is TGCGCCAGCAGCTTGCAGCCACGGGGGGGCGAGGATACGCAGTATTTT. Its translation: CASSLQPRGGEDTQYF.

The CDR3 DNA reads TGTGCCAGCAGCTTCGCAAGGGGGTCATATAGCAATCAGCCCCAGCATTTT. This codes for CASSFARGSYSNQPQHF. The chain recombines TRBV11-3 with TRBJ1-5, with a tentative D call TRBD1 (6 bases). The CDR3 has 17 residues. With 3 bases removed from V and 0 bases from J, the gap between germline ends came to 15 bases. Germline V CDR1 and CDR2: SGHNT, YENEEA.

This chain links TRBV28 with TRBJ1-3, with D possibly TRBD1 on 5 matching bases. The CDR3 is 14 amino acids. The germline V and J ends were trimmed by 2 bases and 2 bases, with 7 bases remaining between them. The V gene's germline CDR1 is MDHEN and CDR2 SYDVKM. The chain's CDR3 is CASSLRGAGNTIYF. The DNA of the CDR3 is TGTGCCAGCAGTTTACGGGGGGCTGGAAACACCATATATTTT.

The rearrangement joins TRBV6-5 to TRBJ2-1; no reliable D call. This CDR3 is built from 15 residues. The germline V and J ends were trimmed by 3 bases and 0 bases, with 9 bases remaining between them. Per germline, CDR1 MNHEY and CDR2 SVGAGI. The CDR3 bases are TGTGCCAGCAGTTATTGGTCCAGCTCCTACAATGAGCAGTTCTTC. Encoded protein: CASSYWSSSYNEQFF.

V usage is TRBV5-1 and J usage is TRBJ1-1, with D perhaps TRBD1 (6 bases). The germline V and J ends were trimmed by 0 bases and 6 bases, with 15 bases remaining between them. CDR3 length: 15 residues. Germline assignment: CDR1 SGHRS and CDR2 YFSETQ. The CDR3 DNA reads TGCGCCAGCAGCTTGGAGGGAGGGGGGGCCGCTGAAGCTTTCTTT. This sequence encodes CASSLEGGGAAEAFF.

The chain couples TRBV30 to TRBJ1-3, with a tentative D call TRBD1 (5 bases). Trimming removed 0 bases at V and 4 bases at J, with 10 bases between. Germline V gene lookup returns CDR1 GTSNPN and CDR2 SVGIG (reference sequence). The CDR3 sequence is 14 residues long. The CDR3 bases are TGTGCCTGGAGTGTCCGGGGGAACGGAAACACCATATATTTT. This codes for CAWSVRGNGNTIYF.

The V gene is TRBV5-1, the J gene TRBJ2-3; D possibly corresponds to TRBD2 (6 bases). CDR1 is SGHRS, CDR2 YFSETQ, per germline. V was trimmed by 1 base and J by 4 bases, leaving 19 bases between them. CDR3 length: 17 amino acids. CDR3 sequence: CASSLNVSPGGADTQYF. The CDR3 DNA reads as TGCGCCAGCAGCTTGAACGTTAGCCCCGGAGGGGCAGATACGCAGTATTTT. Using reference TRBV5-1 and TRBJ2-3 for the parts outside the CDR3, the full variable domain is KAGVTQTPRYLIKTRGQQVTLSCSPISGHRSVSWYQQTPGQGLQFLFEYFSETQRNKGNFPGRFSGRQFSNSRSEMNVSTLELGDSALYLCASSLNVSPGGADTQYFGPGTRLTVL.

Only one count was recorded for this clone. The chain links TRBV7-3 to TRBJ2-1; weak D call: TRBD2 (6 bases). The CDR3 sequence is 15 residues long. The germline V gene encodes CDR1 SGHTA and CDR2 FQGTGA. Deletions cut 4 bases from V and 2 bases from J, with 12 bases between. DNA of the CDR3: TGTGCCAGCAGCTCGACTAGTACCCCCTACAATGAGCAGTTCTTC. It specifies CASSSTSTPYNEQFF.

This chain uses TRBV10-1 with TRBJ1-5; D perhaps matches TRBD1 (5 bases). The length of the CDR3 is 13 residues. V lost 5 bases and J 4 bases, leaving 9 bases between the germline ends. Per germline, CDR1 WNHNN and CDR2 SYGVQD (reference sequence). The CDR3 is CASSTGVNQPQHF. CDR3 coding DNA: TGCGCCAGCAGTACAGGAGTAAATCAGCCCCAGCATTTT.

The chain couples TRBV5-4 to TRBJ2-5, with 7 positions matching TRBD1. With V trimmed by 4 bases and J by 1 base, 4 bases remained unmatched. Germline values: CDR1 SGHNT, CDR2 YYREEE (reference sequence). This CDR3 has 14 amino acids. In DNA form, the CDR3 reads TGTGCCAGCAGCCCCGGGACAGTCCAAGAGACCCAGTACTTC. This gives the protein CASSPGTVQETQYF. Combining the CDR3 with reference TRBV5-4 and TRBJ2-5 gives the whole variable domain ETGVTQSPTHLIKTRGQQVTLRCSSQSGHNTVSWYQQALGQGPQFIFQYYREEENGRGNFPPRFSGLQFPNYSSELNVNALELDDSALYLCASSPGTVQETQYFGPGTRLLVL.

The rearrangement joins TRBV28 to TRBJ1-2; 7 bases line up with TRBD1. The CDR3 length is 14 residues. The germline CDR1 and CDR2 sequences are MDHEN and SYDVKM. V dropped 4 bases and J dropped 5; count of bases not matched to a gene: 7. The CDR3 reads CASSSGTAEYGYTF. The CDR3 DNA reads TGTGCCAGCAGTTCCGGGACAGCCGAATATGGCTACACCTTC.

The chain joins TRBV11-2 to TRBJ1-1; no clear D. The CDR3 has 14 amino acids. Trimming stripped 1 base from V and 1 base from J, with 7 bases between. CDR1 and CDR2 from the germline V gene are SGHAT and FQNNGV. DNA of the CDR3: TGTGCCAGCAGCTTAGGGAGGAGGAACACTGAAGCTTTCTTT. Its protein product is CASSLGRRNTEAFF.

This clone was picked up a small number of times. The CDR3, as DNA: TGTGCCAGCAGTGAAGAGAGGAATACCTATGGCTACACCTTC. Protein: CASSEERNTYGYTF. V usage is TRBV6-1 and J usage is TRBJ1-2; D is uncertain. The germline V gene has CDR1 MNHNS and CDR2 SASEGT. V lost 1 base and J lost 4, with 10 bases in between. CDR3 size: 14 residues.

This chain links TRBV9 with TRBJ2-3; D remains unclear. The germline V and J ends were trimmed by 3 bases and 6 bases, with 8 bases remaining between them. Germline lookup yields CDR1 SGDLS and CDR2 YYNGEE. This CDR3 has 12 residues. The CDR3 nucleotides read TGTGCCAGCAGCGGCCCCGGGGATACGCAGTATTTT. It yields the protein CASSGPGDTQYF.

The chain couples TRBV19 to TRBJ1-4, with D possibly matching TRBD1 (5 bases). The CDR3 contains 14 residues. Germline values: CDR1 LNHDA, CDR2 SQIVND (reference sequence). The V and J ends lost 4 bases and 10 bases respectively, with 16 bases between them. The CDR3 region has the DNA TGTGCCAGTAGTAATCCCGCGGAGGGGAGAAAACTGTTTTTT. As protein: CASSNPAEGRKLFF.

The chain couples TRBV5-1 to TRBJ2-3; 7 nucleotides align to TRBD2. Germline CDR1 SGHRS, CDR2 YFSETQ. The CDR3 contains 15 residues. V dropped 7 bases and J dropped 2; count of bases not matched to a gene: 10. CDR3 DNA: TGCGCCAGCTCCTCAGCGGGAATGGACACAGATACGCAGTATTTT. Encoded protein: CASSSAGMDTDTQYF.

The chain recombines TRBV14 with TRBJ1-1; D might be TRBD1 (6 bases). Germline V lookup: CDR1 SGHDN, CDR2 FVKESK. Trimming cost V 4 bases and J 4 bases, with 16 bases left between them. The CDR3 runs to 15 residues. The chain's CDR3 is CASSRQEWGFTEAFF. The CDR3, as DNA: TGTGCCAGCAGCCGACAGGAGTGGGGATTCACTGAAGCTTTCTTT. The whole variable domain, remainder taken from reference TRBV14 and TRBJ1-1, is EAGVTQFPSHSVIEKGQTVTLRCDPISGHDNLYWYRRVMGKEIKFLLHFVKESKQDESGMPNNRFLAERTGGTYSTLKVQPAELEDSGVYFCASSRQEWGFTEAFFGQGTRLTVV.

The chain employs TRBV24-1 and TRBJ1-1; 11 bases are a match to TRBD1. The CDR3 runs 13 residues. After removal of 7 bases from V and 4 bases from J, the junction contained 1 base not matched to a gene. The germline CDR1 and CDR2 sequences are KGHDR and SFDVKD. The CDR3 DNA follows: TGTGCCACCAGGGGGACAGGGGGCACTGAAGCTTTCTTT. Protein: CATRGTGGTEAFF.